What follows describes a single T cell receptor (beta chain). The antigen remains unidentified. This PCR relied on a set of 60 Vbeta primers and 13 Jbeta primers. Produced via immunoSEQ multiplex PCR; TCRdb's table is partial and in-frame only. Among more than 100,000 clones listed, 65% to 80% were seen once. The sample belongs to a study of cytomegalovirus exposure and HLA in healthy donors. At sampling all donors were nominally healthy, likely with unrecorded immune exposures. Per the germline V gene, CDR1 is SGHRS and CDR2 is YFSETQ. The CDR3 extends over 14 amino acids. V was pared by 2 bases and J by 6 bases, with 11 bases between. General observations from the study: The study assumed roughly uniform donor sequencing depth for presence/absence analyses. Fewer N-insertions (relative to the approximately 700-donor mean) were reportedly seen in an Asian-associated ancestry cluster in a later analysis.

Sequenced input: PBMCs. This sequence was found in a woman aged 40 to 49 in good health and CMV-seropositive. The chain is built from TRBV5-1 and TRBJ2-2; a weak D match, TRBD2 (5 bases). The CDR3: CASSFGGQAGELFF. The CDR3 region has the DNA TGCGCCAGCAGCTTCGGCGGGCAGGCCGGGGAGCTGTTTTTT.